This T cell receptor beta chain comes out of a study of shared clonotypes between healthy human individuals. Germline CDR1 and CDR2: SSHAT and FNYEAQ (reference sequence). Trimming took 8 bases from V and 7 from J, leaving 12 bases between them. There are 13 residues in the CDR3. This clone was detected a few times. The method was immunoSEQ multiplex PCR; TCRdb's version includes in-frame clones alone and lacks a portion of them. The table has 520,000 or so clones, 60% to 85% seen once. This chain connects TRBV7-7 to TRBJ1-6, with D tentatively TRBD1 (5 bases). Sequencing was performed on PBMCs. The clonotype was recovered from a woman aged 40 to 50 in good health. Some clones in this sample may be carry-over from other donors' samples. CDR3 region: CASAREYNSPLHF. The CDR3 nucleotides read TGTGCCAGCGCCAGGGAGTACAATTCACCCCTCCACTTT.